The rows below give T cell receptor beta chains drawn from one sample of a study of blood T cell repertoires in COVID-19. Here immunoSEQ multiplex PCR was the method, and the copy in TCRdb shows in-frame clones only, minus some. Of fewer than 250,000 clones listed, around four fifths are singletons. The sample was peripheral blood. These receptors originate from a woman in her sixties or seventies with active or convalescent COVID-19. The CDR3 runs from the conserved cysteine through the conserved F or W. A D gene is named only where the DNA matches it firmly. Clone size is not always given. Where it is, it says once, few, many or a class for expanded clones.

cdr3_nt cdr3_aa v_call clone_size j_call d_call
TGTGCCAGCAGTTACACCGGGACAGACTACGAGCAGTACTTC CASSYTGTDYEQYF TRBV6-5 . TRBJ2-7 TRBD1
TGTGCCACCAGGCCGGGACTCTCGTCCACAGATACGCAGTATTTT CATRPGLSSTDTQYF TRBV19 . TRBJ2-3 .
TGTGCCAGCAGCCCCAGAGACCGCGGGGGGGTTTACAATGAGCAGTTCTTC CASSPRDRGGVYNEQFF TRBV7-9 . TRBJ2-1 TRBD2
TGTGCCAGCAGCCCTAGGCGGAGCTCTGGGGCCAACGTCCTGACTTTC CASSPRRSSGANVLTF TRBV3-1/TRBV3-2 . TRBJ2-6 .
TGTGCCAGCAGTTTCCCGGGGGAGGGAAGAAACACCATATATTTT CASSFPGEGRNTIYF TRBV28 . TRBJ1-3 .
TGCAGTGCTAGTCGGCCTCGGGAGCGGGAAAGCTCCTACGAGCAGTACTTC CSASRPRERESSYEQYF TRBV20-1 . TRBJ2-7 TRBD2
TGTGCCACCCAGTCGGCCTCCAGGGGAGACTATGGCTACACCTTC CATQSASRGDYGYTF TRBV19 few TRBJ1-2 .
TGTGCCAGTAGCCCAAGACAGGGACTTAGCACAGATACGCAGTATTTT CASSPRQGLSTDTQYF TRBV19 . TRBJ2-3 .
TGTGCCAGTATGGAGATAGCGGGAGACTTTGCGGGGCACAATGAGCAGTTCTTC CASMEIAGDFAGHNEQFF TRBV19 . TRBJ2-1 TRBD2
TGTGCCAGCACCCCGCTGTGGGGAGGCCTAAACGAGCAGTACTTC CASTPLWGGLNEQYF TRBV6-2/TRBV6-3 . TRBJ2-7 .
TGTGCCAGCTCACCGGTCGGCAGGGGTTATAGCAATCAGCCCCAGCATTTT CASSPVGRGYSNQPQHF TRBV18 . TRBJ1-5 .
TGTGCCAGCAGCTTTACTAGCGGTACCTACGAGCAGTACTTC CASSFTSGTYEQYF TRBV11-2 once TRBJ2-7 TRBD2
TGCGCCAGCAGCTTCCCTAGCGGCCAAGAGACCCAGTACTTC CASSFPSGQETQYF TRBV5-1 once TRBJ2-5 TRBD2
TGCAGCGTGACTAGCGGGGGGACCACAGATACGCAGTATTTT CSVTSGGTTDTQYF TRBV29-1 . TRBJ2-3 TRBD2
TGTGCCAGCAGCTTATCGACTCCTAGCACAGATACGCAGTATTTT CASSLSTPSTDTQYF TRBV11-2 once TRBJ2-3 .
TGTGCCAGCAGCCCCCGAGCGGGGCTGCCCCAGCATTTT CASSPRAGLPQHF TRBV3-1/TRBV3-2 . TRBJ1-5 .
TGCGCCAGCAGCTTTAGCGGGGGGGAAGAGACCCAGTACTTC CASSFSGGEETQYF TRBV5-1 few TRBJ2-5 TRBD2
TGTGCCAGCACCTTTAGTAACGGCTACACCTTC CASTFSNGYTF TRBV6-6 . TRBJ1-2 .
TGTGCCAGCAGCAACCGGGACAGGGTTAGCACCGGGGAGCTGTTTTTT CASSNRDRVSTGELFF TRBV5-4 . TRBJ2-2 TRBD1
TGTGCCAGCAGCCGACAGGGGATTTTGTACGGCTACACCTTC CASSRQGILYGYTF TRBV3-1/TRBV3-2 . TRBJ1-2 TRBD1
TGTGCCAGCAGTGAATTGGCCGGGGGTAGCAATCAGCCCCAGCATTTT CASSELAGGSNQPQHF TRBV6-1 . TRBJ1-5 .
TGTGCCAGCAGTGAAATCTGGGGGGCCGGGGAGCTGTTTTTT CASSEIWGAGELFF TRBV6-1 once TRBJ2-2 .